The 27 T cell receptor beta chains below were found in one sample sequenced in a study of blood T cell repertoires in COVID-19. Assay used: immunoSEQ multiplex PCR; TCRdb lists only in-frame clones, some missing. This sample carries about 160,000 clones, more than 75% of them seen once, and the ten largest clones take about 6%. The sequenced sample was PBMCs or T cells enriched from blood (not recorded which). The receptors here all came from a middle-aged man who had recovered from COVID-19.

The chain couples TRBV24-1 to TRBJ2-7; 10 bases map to TRBD1. The V gene's germline CDR1 is KGHDR and CDR2 SFDVKD. J gave up 2 bases and V 7 bases, and 10 bases lay outside the gene matches. This CDR3 contains 16 residues. The CDR3 coding sequence is TGTGCCACCAGAACTTGGGGACAGGGGAGGACCTACGAGCAGTACGTC. Protein: CATRTWGQGRTYEQYV.

The genes are TRBV19 and TRBJ2-6; TRBD2 is a possible D gene (6 bases). Trimming removed 9 bases from V and 0 bases from J, with 27 bases in between. This CDR3 is built from 20 residues. Germline values: CDR1 LNHDA, CDR2 SQIVND (reference sequence). CDR3 DNA: TGTGCCAGCAGTTTCAACCTTGGGGTATCGGGGGTCTCTGGGGCCAACGTCCTGACTTTC. Translated: CASSFNLGVSGVSGANVLTF.

In its sample, this clone was seen many times. The chain carries TRBV9 and TRBJ1-2, with TRBD1 matching 9 bases. Trimming at V came to 0 bases and at J to 2 bases, leaving 2 bases not matched to a gene. Germline V gene data show CDR1 as SGDLS and CDR2 as YYNGEE. The CDR3 loop spans 15 amino acids. The CDR3 here is CASSVAGTGNYGYTF. As DNA, the CDR3 is TGTGCCAGCAGCGTAGCCGGGACAGGGAACTATGGCTACACCTTC. Supplemented by reference TRBV9 and TRBJ1-2, the full variable domain reads DSGVTQTPKHLITATGQRVTLRCSPRSGDLSVYWYQQSLDQGLQFLIQYYNGEERAKGNILERFSAQQFPDLHSELNLSSLELGDSALYFCASSVAGTGNYGYTFGSGTRLTVV.

This chain uses TRBV2 with TRBJ2-5; 13 nucleotides agree with TRBD2. Unmatched junction bases numbered 7, after V lost 5 bases and J lost 4 bases. Germline V gene sequence: CDR1 SNHLY, CDR2 FYNNEI. The CDR3 spans 16 residues. Here the CDR3 DNA reads TGTGCCAGCAGTAAAGGACTAGCGGGGGTCGGAGAGACCCAGTACTTC. Translated, it gives CASSKGLAGVGETQYF.

The chain links TRBV7-9 to TRBJ1-5; D is ambiguous. Germline lookup yields CDR1 SEHNR and CDR2 FQNEAQ (reference sequence). Trimming pared 3 bases from V and 0 bases from J, leaving 12 bases between. This CDR3 spans 16 amino acids. CDR3 in amino acids: CASSLGGPNSNQPQHF. Written as DNA, the CDR3 is TGTGCCAGCAGCTTGGGAGGGCCAAATAGCAATCAGCCCCAGCATTTT.

The chain couples TRBV3-1 (or the pseudogene TRBV3-2) to TRBJ2-5; 9 positions agree with TRBD2. From germline, CDR1 is LGHDT and CDR2 YNNKEL (reference sequence). Trimming removed 2 bases from V and 7 bases from J; junction bases left unmatched: 17. This CDR3 region has 18 residues. CDR3 in amino acids: CASSQTRPTSGLGSTQYF. DNA for the CDR3: TGTGCCAGCAGCCAAACTCGCCCCACTAGCGGGCTCGGGTCGACCCAGTACTTC.

V is TRBV11-3 and J is TRBJ2-1; 8 bases fit TRBD1. The germline V gene encodes CDR1 SGHNT and CDR2 YENEEA. This CDR3 spans 14 amino acids. Trimming removed 3 bases from V and 7 bases from J; junction bases left unmatched: 5. The CDR3 region is CASSLQGAGNEQFF. In DNA form, the CDR3 reads TGTGCCAGCAGCTTGCAGGGGGCGGGTAATGAGCAGTTCTTC.

The chain employs TRBV6-1 and TRBJ2-3; tentative D call: TRBD1 (5 bases). The germline V and J ends were trimmed by 2 bases and 4 bases, with 16 bases remaining between them. The CDR3 consists of 16 residues. Germline CDR1 is MNHNS and CDR2 is SASEGT. The CDR3 loop reads CASSEQGSAHSDTQYF. CDR3 in DNA: TGTGCCAGCAGTGAACAGGGCAGTGCTCATTCAGATACGCAGTATTTT.

The rearrangement joins TRBV13 to TRBJ2-7, with D possibly matching TRBD2 (5 bases). Germline lookup yields CDR1 PRHDT and CDR2 FYEKMQ (reference sequence). V was trimmed by 0 bases and J by 3 bases, leaving 15 bases between them. The CDR3 is 16 residues long. DNA of the CDR3: TGTGCCAGCAGCTTAGGCCTCGGGGTTCTGAGCTACGAGCAGTACTTC. As protein: CASSLGLGVLSYEQYF.

V gene TRBV18 combines with J gene TRBJ1-1; D might be TRBD1 (6 bases). Germline V CDR1 and CDR2: KGHSH, LQKENI. Trimming took off 9 bases at V and 1 base at J, with 12 bases between the two ends. This CDR3 is built from 13 residues. CDR3 amino acids: CASKQGENTEAFF. The CDR3 DNA reads TGTGCCAGTAAACAGGGAGAGAACACTGAAGCTTTCTTT.

The rearrangement links TRBV5-1 to TRBJ2-2; TRBD2 matches 8 bases. The germline V gene has CDR1 SGHRS and CDR2 YFSETQ. This CDR3 spans 16 amino acids. V lost 4 bases and J lost 4; bases outside the gene matches: 9. CDR3 sequence (DNA): TGCGCCAGCAGCGCTACCTCGGGGGGGCCCACCGGGGAGCTGTTTTTT. Translating gives CASSATSGGPTGELFF.

This clone appeared once. V and J are TRBV19 and TRBJ2-4; TRBD2 matches 11 bases. The CDR3 is 16 residues long. The V segment lost 5 bases and the J segment 7 bases; nucleotides outside the gene matches: 10. CDR1 is LNHDA, CDR2 SQIVND, per germline (reference sequence). The CDR3 loop is CASSASGGPPGNIQYF. DNA of the CDR3: TGTGCCAGTAGTGCTAGCGGGGGGCCGCCGGGGAACATTCAGTACTTC.

The chain is built from TRBV4-1 and TRBJ1-2, with D possibly matching TRBD1 (5 bases). This CDR3 has 16 residues. Trimming took off 0 bases at V and 4 bases at J, with 15 bases between the two ends. Germline CDR1 and CDR2: MGHRA and YSYEKL. The CDR3 spells CASSQEMGGGVYGYTF. CDR3 sequence (DNA): TGCGCCAGCAGCCAAGAAATGGGGGGTGGTGTCTATGGCTACACCTTC.

V gene TRBV5-6 combines with J gene TRBJ2-7; a weak D match, TRBD2 (7 bases). Per germline, CDR1 SGHDT and CDR2 YYEEEE. With 0 bases removed from V and 5 bases from J, the gap between germline ends came to 15 bases. The CDR3 consists of 15 residues. CDR3 sequence (DNA): TGTGCCAGCAGCTTGGAGGTAGGGGGGGCCCACGAGCAGTACGTC. Translated, it gives CASSLEVGGAHEQYV.

The rearrangement uses TRBV30 and TRBJ1-1; D is unresolved. The CDR3 has 12 residues. V lost 6 bases to trimming and J lost 1 base, with 9 bases between them. CDR1 GTSNPN and CDR2 SVGIG come from the germline V gene (reference sequence). CDR3 sequence (DNA): TGTGCCTGTCTGAGGCAGAACACTGAAGCTTTCTTT. It is translated as CACLRQNTEAFF.

In the case of this clone: The junction shows a germline mismatch at one end, possibly a read error. This chain joins TRBV5-1 and TRBJ2-1, with 10 positions matching TRBD2. The V gene's germline CDR1 is SGHRS and CDR2 YFSETQ. This CDR3 region has 14 residues. CDR3 bases: TGCGCCCGCAGCTTGAGCGGGGGGGGAGCTGAGCAGTTCTTC. Protein product: CARSLSGGGAEQFF. Looking up the rest from reference TRBV5-1 and TRBJ2-1 gives the full variable domain: KAGVTQTPRYLIKTRGQQVTLSCSPISGHRSVSWYQQTPGQGLQFLFEYFSETQRNKGNFPGRFSGRQFSNSRSEMNVSTLELGDSALYLCARSLSGGGAEQFFGPGTRLTVL.

The V gene is TRBV21-1, the J gene TRBJ2-7; TRBD2, as called in the table, went unchecked against the DNA. TRBV21-1 counts as a pseudogene. This CDR3 contains 16 residues. The DNA of the CDR3 is TGTGCCAGCAGCCGACGTCTAGCGGAGTACTCCTACGAGCAGTACTTC. It yields the protein CASSRRLAEYSYEQYF.

This rearrangement joins TRBV5-1 to TRBJ2-5, with D tentatively TRBD2 (5 bases). This CDR3 region has 18 residues. Trimming stripped 1 base from V and 2 bases from J, with 21 bases between. Germline CDR1 SGHRS, CDR2 YFSETQ. In DNA form, the CDR3 reads TGCGCCAGCAGCTTGAGTCCCGTGGCGTCCGGCGGGCAAGAGACCCAGTACTTC. The encoded protein is CASSLSPVASGGQETQYF.

The V call is TRBV7-9, the J call TRBJ1-1, with D possibly TRBD1 on 6 matching bases. This CDR3 has 14 amino acids. CDR1 is SEHNR, CDR2 FQNEAQ, per germline (reference sequence). Trimming pared 0 bases from V and 5 bases from J, leaving 10 bases between. CDR3 DNA sequence: TGTGCCAGCAGCTTAGCGGGAACAGGGACTGAAGCTTTCTTT. This sequence encodes CASSLAGTGTEAFF.

The V call is TRBV11-3, the J call TRBJ2-2; a weak D match, TRBD2 (6 bases). Germline CDR1 is SGHNT and CDR2 is YENEEA. CDR3 size: 17 residues. The ends were cut back, 0 bases at V and 0 bases at J, with 11 bases in the middle. DNA for the CDR3: TGTGCCAGCAGCTTAGATTTTGGGGGGTCGAACACCGGGGAGCTGTTTTTT. Its protein product is CASSLDFGGSNTGELFF.

This chain joins TRBV12-3 or TRBV12-4 and TRBJ1-2; D ambiguous. The V end lost 3 bases, the J end lost 4 bases, and 9 bases lay between the germline ends. CDR3 length: 13 amino acids. The CDR3: CASSFGERYGYTF. The CDR3 region has the DNA TGTGCCAGCAGTTTCGGGGAGCGCTATGGCTACACCTTC.

The sample holds a few counts of this clone. The chain has TRBV5-4 and TRBJ1-1, with 8 bases that match TRBD1. Germline V CDR1 and CDR2: SGHNT, YYREEE (reference sequence). V gave up 4 bases and J gave up 8 bases; unmatched junction bases: 10. The CDR3 is 14 amino acids. In DNA, the CDR3 is TGTGCCAGCAGCCTCACGACAGGGGAGGAGGAAGCTTTCTTT. The encoded protein is CASSLTTGEEEAFF. Combining the CDR3 with reference TRBV5-4 and TRBJ1-1 gives the whole variable domain ETGVTQSPTHLIKTRGQQVTLRCSSQSGHNTVSWYQQALGQGPQFIFQYYREEENGRGNFPPRFSGLQFPNYSSELNVNALELDDSALYLCASSLTTGEEEAFFGQGTRLTVV.

This clone was seen just once. The chain links TRBV2 to TRBJ2-1, with no clear D. The germline gives CDR1 SNHLY, CDR2 FYNNEI. Trimming shortened V by 3 bases and J by 15 bases, and 9 bases separated the two germline ends. The CDR3 runs 10 residues. The CDR3, as DNA: TGTGCCAGCAGTGAGAGTATATGGTTCTTC. Residues: CASSESIWFF.

This clone was detected a few times. The J gene is TRBJ2-1, the V gene TRBV2, with D possibly being TRBD2 (7 bases). The CDR3 runs 13 residues. The germline V and J ends were trimmed by 10 bases and 1 base, with 11 bases remaining between them. The germline CDR1 and CDR2 sequences are SNHLY and FYNNEI. The CDR3 here is CAKGGVSYNEQFF. The CDR3 region has the DNA TGTGCCAAAGGGGGGGTATCCTACAATGAGCAGTTCTTC.

CDR3 amino acids: CASSSPRVTNYGYTF. CDR3 in DNA: TGTGCCAGCAGCTCTCCAAGAGTCACTAACTATGGCTACACCTTC. The chain is built from TRBV7-9 and TRBJ1-2; D call uncertain. The length of the CDR3 is 15 residues. CDR1 is SEHNR and CDR2 is FQNEAQ in the germline V gene (reference sequence). V was shortened by 4 bases and J by 0 bases, with 12 bases between the two germline ends.

V and J are TRBV30 and TRBJ2-7, with 7 bases matching TRBD1. V was clipped by 0 bases and J by 4 bases; unmatched bases: 6. Germline V gives CDR1 GTSNPN, CDR2 SVGIG (reference sequence). This CDR3 has 14 residues. CDR3 sequence: CAWSVDRVGYEQYF. The CDR3 DNA is TGTGCCTGGAGTGTCGACAGGGTGGGATACGAGCAGTACTTC.

This chain uses TRBV5-1 with TRBJ2-3; maybe TRBD1 (6 bases). CDR1 is SGHRS, CDR2 YFSETQ, per germline. Trimming left V 4 bases short and J 6 bases short, with 18 bases between. CDR3 length: 15 residues. CDR3 in amino acids: CASSDGQFLPDTQYF. DNA of the CDR3: TGCGCCAGCAGCGACGGACAGTTCCTTCCGGATACGCAGTATTTT. Filled out from reference TRBV5-1 and TRBJ2-3, the complete variable domain reads KAGVTQTPRYLIKTRGQQVTLSCSPISGHRSVSWYQQTPGQGLQFLFEYFSETQRNKGNFPGRFSGRQFSNSRSEMNVSTLELGDSALYLCASSDGQFLPDTQYFGPGTRLTVL.